This TCR beta chain was profiled in a study of blood T cells in healthy people across ages. A second PCR, run for 7 to 11 cycles, used a sample-barcoded 5' primer plus a J-beta primer mix. TCRdb analysed the 5' RACE reads with MiXCR anew, one entry per CDR3 protein. There are nearly 1 million distinct CDR3 sequences in the sample; about 51% occur only once, and 20% to 25% lies in the top ten. This clonotype came up a few times. CDR3 length equals 13 residues. Trimming removed 2 bases at V and 5 bases at J, with 9 bases between. Germline CDR1 reads LGHNA; CDR2 reads YSLEER. The sequencing input was blood. The V gene is TRBV4-3, the J gene TRBJ2-5, with D possibly TRBD2 on 6 matching bases. The sequence came from a woman aged 60-75 years in good health. The CDR3 DNA follows: TGCGCCAGCAGCCAAAGACTAGGGGAGACCCAGTACTTC. Protein product: CASSQRLGETQYF.